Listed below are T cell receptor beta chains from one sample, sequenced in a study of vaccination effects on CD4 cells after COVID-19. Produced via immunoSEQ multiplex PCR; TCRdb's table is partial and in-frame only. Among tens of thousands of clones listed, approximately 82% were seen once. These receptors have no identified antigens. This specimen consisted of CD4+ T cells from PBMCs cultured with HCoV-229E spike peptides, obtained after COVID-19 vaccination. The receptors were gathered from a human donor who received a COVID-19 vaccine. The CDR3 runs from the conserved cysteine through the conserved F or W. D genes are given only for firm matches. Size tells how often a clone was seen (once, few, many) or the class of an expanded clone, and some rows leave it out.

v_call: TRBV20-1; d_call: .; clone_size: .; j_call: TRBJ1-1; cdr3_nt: TGCAGTGCTAGAACAGGAACCGAAGCTTTCTTT; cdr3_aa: CSARTGTEAFF
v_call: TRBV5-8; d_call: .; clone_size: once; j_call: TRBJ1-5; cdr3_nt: TGTGCCAGCAGCGTTGGATATAGCAATCAGCCCCAGCATTTT; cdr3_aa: CASSVGYSNQPQHF
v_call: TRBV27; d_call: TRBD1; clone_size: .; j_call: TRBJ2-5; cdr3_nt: TGTGCCAGCAGGCTACAGGGGGCCGGAGAGACCCAGTACTTC; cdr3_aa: CASRLQGAGETQYF
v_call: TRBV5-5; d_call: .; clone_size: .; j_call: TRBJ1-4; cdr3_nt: TGTGCCAGCAGCTTGCAGGTCTGGGATGAAAAACTGTTTTTT; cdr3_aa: CASSLQVWDEKLFF
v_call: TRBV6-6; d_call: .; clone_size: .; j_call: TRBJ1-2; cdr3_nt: TGTGCCAGCATCCCCACGGGACCGGCCGTCTATGGCTACACCTTC; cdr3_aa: CASIPTGPAVYGYTF
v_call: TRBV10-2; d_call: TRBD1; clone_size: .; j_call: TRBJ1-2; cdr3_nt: TGCGCCAGCGCGGACAGGTCCTTAGGCGGCTACACCTTC; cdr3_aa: CASADRSLGGYTF
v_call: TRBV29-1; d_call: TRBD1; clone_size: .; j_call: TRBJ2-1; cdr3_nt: TGCAGCGTCGCCGGGACAGGCTCCTACAATGAGCAGTTCTTC; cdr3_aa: CSVAGTGSYNEQFF
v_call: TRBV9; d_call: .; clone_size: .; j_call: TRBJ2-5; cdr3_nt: TGTGCCAGCAGCCCCAGACTAAACCTCCAAGAGACCCAGTACTTC; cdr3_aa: CASSPRLNLQETQYF
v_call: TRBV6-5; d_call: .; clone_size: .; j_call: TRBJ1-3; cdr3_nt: TGTGCCAGCAGCCGTCAACGCTCTGGAAACACCATATATTTT; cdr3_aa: CASSRQRSGNTIYF
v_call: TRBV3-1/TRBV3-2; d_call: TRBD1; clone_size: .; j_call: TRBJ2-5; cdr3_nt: TGTGCCACCCGGACAGGGGGCGGGAAGACCCAGTACTTC; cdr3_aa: CATRTGGGKTQYF
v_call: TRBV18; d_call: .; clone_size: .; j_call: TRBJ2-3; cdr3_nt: TGTGCCAGCTCACCACAAACAGGGTGGACGGATACGCAGTATTTT; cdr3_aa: CASSPQTGWTDTQYF
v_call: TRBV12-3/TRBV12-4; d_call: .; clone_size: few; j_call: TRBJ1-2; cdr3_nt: TGTGCCAGCAGTTTCGGACAACTCTATGGCTACACCTTC; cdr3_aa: CASSFGQLYGYTF
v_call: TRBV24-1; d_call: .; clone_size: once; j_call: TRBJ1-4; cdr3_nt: TGTGCCACCCAGAAGCAGGCGTGGGAAAAACTGTTTTTT; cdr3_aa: CATQKQAWEKLFF
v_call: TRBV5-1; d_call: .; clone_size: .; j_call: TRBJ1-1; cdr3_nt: TGCGCCAGCAGCTCCTCCCAGGGGATGAACACTGAAGCTTTCTTT; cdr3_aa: CASSSSQGMNTEAFF
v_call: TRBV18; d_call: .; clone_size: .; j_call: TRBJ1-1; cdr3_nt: TGTGCCAGCTCACCACAGGAAGGACTTCCTCAGGGAGCTTTCTTT; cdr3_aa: CASSPQEGLPQGAFF
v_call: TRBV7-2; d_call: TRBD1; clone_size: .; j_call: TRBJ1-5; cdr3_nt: TGTGCCAGCAGCTCGGGACAGGAGGGTCAGCCCCAGCATTTT; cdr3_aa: CASSSGQEGQPQHF
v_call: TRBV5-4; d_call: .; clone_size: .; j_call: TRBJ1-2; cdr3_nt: TGTGCCAGCAGCACGACTATTTGGCTGGGGGGCGCGGCTGGCTACACCTTC; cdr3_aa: CASSTTIWLGGAAGYTF
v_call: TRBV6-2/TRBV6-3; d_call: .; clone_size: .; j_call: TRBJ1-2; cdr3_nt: TGTGCCAGCAGCAAAGACCGGGCCGTAGCTAACTATGGCTACACCTTC; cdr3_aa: CASSKDRAVANYGYTF
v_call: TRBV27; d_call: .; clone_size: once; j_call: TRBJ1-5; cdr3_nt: TGTGCCACCGGCCCAAACGGATTCTTAGGCAATCAGCCCCAGCATTTT; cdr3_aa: CATGPNGFLGNQPQHF
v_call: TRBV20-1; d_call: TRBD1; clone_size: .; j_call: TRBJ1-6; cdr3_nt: TGCAGTGCTAGTAAAACCCCGGGACAGTGGGGGGAGACCCTCCACTTT; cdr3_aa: CSASKTPGQWGETLHF